These T cell receptor beta chains were read from a single sample in a study of T-cell reconstitution after alpha-beta-depleted transplantation in children. TCRdb reprocessed the PCR reads via MiXCR and lists one record per CDR3 protein. The table includes 550,000 to 600,000 distinct CDR3 sequences, 20% to 25% detected once. Sequencing used PBMCs, mostly from graft donor cells, obtained 360 days after TCRalphabeta/CD19-depleted stem cell transplant. All receptors derive from a boy younger than two who had a stem cell transplant for acute myeloid leukemia, so the T cells may come from the graft donor. Each CDR3 is given with its conserved first and last residue. The D gene is left open where the match is weak. For some rows the clone size is stated as once, few or many, or as a class when expanded; others skip it.

d_call: .
clone_size: .
j_call: TRBJ2-7
v_call: TRBV6-5
cdr3_nt: TGTGCCAGCAGTTACCTCTCGGGTAGAAGGCTGGAGCAGTACTTC
cdr3_aa: CASSYLSGRRLEQYF

d_call: TRBD1
clone_size: .
j_call: TRBJ2-2
v_call: TRBV5-1
cdr3_nt: TGCGCCAGCAGCTGGGACAGGGTGACCGGGGAGCTGTTTTTT
cdr3_aa: CASSWDRVTGELFF

d_call: TRBD2
clone_size: many
j_call: TRBJ2-1
v_call: TRBV12-5
cdr3_nt: TGTGCTAGTGGTAGCGGGGCTGAGCAGTTCTTC
cdr3_aa: CASGSGAEQFF

d_call: TRBD1
clone_size: .
j_call: TRBJ1-2
v_call: TRBV5-1
cdr3_nt: TGCGCCAGCAGCTCTACAGGGGGCCGCTATGGCTACACCTTC
cdr3_aa: CASSSTGGRYGYTF

d_call: .
clone_size: .
j_call: TRBJ2-5
v_call: TRBV20-1
cdr3_nt: TGCAGTGCTCATGGGCGGGGGACCCAGTACTTC
cdr3_aa: CSAHGRGTQYF

d_call: .
clone_size: .
j_call: TRBJ2-7
v_call: TRBV7-2
cdr3_nt: TGTGCCAGCAGCTCACAGGGTCTTTTGGTCAACGAGCAGTACTTC
cdr3_aa: CASSSQGLLVNEQYF

d_call: .
clone_size: .
j_call: TRBJ2-3
v_call: TRBV20-1
cdr3_nt: TGCAGTGCTAGAGGGGTACTCTTCGGGGGCACGCAGTATTTT
cdr3_aa: CSARGVLFGGTQYF

d_call: .
clone_size: .
j_call: TRBJ2-2
v_call: TRBV6-5
cdr3_nt: TGTGCCAGCAGTCACTTAACAGGAATCACCGGGGAGCTGTTTTTT
cdr3_aa: CASSHLTGITGELFF

d_call: .
clone_size: .
j_call: TRBJ1-1
v_call: TRBV20-1
cdr3_nt: TGCAGTGCTCCCGGCGGCTTTCTTCACACTGAAGCTTTCTTT
cdr3_aa: CSAPGGFLHTEAFF

d_call: .
clone_size: .
j_call: TRBJ1-4
v_call: TRBV7-6
cdr3_nt: TGTGCCAGCTCCTATGTCCGGGAAAAACTGTTTTTT
cdr3_aa: CASSYVREKLFF

d_call: .
clone_size: few
j_call: TRBJ2-6
v_call: TRBV11-2
cdr3_nt: TGTGCCAGCAGCTTAATTCCGAATCCTGTCTCTGGGGCCAACGTCCTGACTTTC
cdr3_aa: CASSLIPNPVSGANVLTF

d_call: .
clone_size: many
j_call: TRBJ2-2
v_call: TRBV12-3/TRBV12-4
cdr3_nt: TGTGCCAGCAGTTCAGTCGGACAGACGATAACTGAGAACACCGGGGAGCTGTTTTTT
cdr3_aa: CASSSVGQTITENTGELFF

d_call: TRBD1
clone_size: .
j_call: TRBJ2-3
v_call: TRBV4-3
cdr3_nt: TGCGCCAGCAGCGAACGACAGGGGGGAGATACGCAGTATTTT
cdr3_aa: CASSERQGGDTQYF